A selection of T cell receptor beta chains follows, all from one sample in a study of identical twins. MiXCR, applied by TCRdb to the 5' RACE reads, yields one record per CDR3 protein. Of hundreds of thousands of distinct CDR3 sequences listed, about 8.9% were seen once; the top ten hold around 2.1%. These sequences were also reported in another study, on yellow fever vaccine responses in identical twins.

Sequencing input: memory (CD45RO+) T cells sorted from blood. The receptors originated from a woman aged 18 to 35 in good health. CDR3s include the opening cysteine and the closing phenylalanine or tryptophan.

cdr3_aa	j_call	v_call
CASSESAGTGNEQFF	TRBJ2-1	TRBV11-3
CASRRGAEAFF	TRBJ1-1	TRBV6-5
CASSLDGQDSPLHF	TRBJ1-6	TRBV5-1
CASSYGRYQEAFF	TRBJ1-1	TRBV6-5
CASSYSQGQETQYF	TRBJ2-5	TRBV6-5
CASSFRVDYEQYF	TRBJ2-7	TRBV7-9
CASSLGYGAGASTDTQYF	TRBJ2-3	TRBV7-2
CSAIRDYQETQYF	TRBJ2-5	TRBV20-1
CASSISGQGLYEQYF	TRBJ2-7	TRBV27
CASSLFGGADEETQYF	TRBJ2-5	TRBV27
CASSYNGENTEAFF	TRBJ1-1	TRBV6-5
CASSTAGELVF	TRBJ2-2	TRBV3-1
CASSTGLESYNEQFF	TRBJ2-1	TRBV7-6
CASSLGTGGIQPQHF	TRBJ1-5	TRBV5-1
CASSNVIGQAETQYF	TRBJ2-5	TRBV25-1
CSAGTSGRGDYNEQFF	TRBJ2-1	TRBV20-1
CSASLGTGGFGYTF	TRBJ1-2	TRBV20-1
CSVERGGPNYGYTF	TRBJ1-2	TRBV29-1
CASSAAIPELFF	TRBJ2-2	TRBV7-9
CASSKTGLVAFF	TRBJ1-1	TRBV2
CASSAFGPTAYEQYF	TRBJ2-7	TRBV7-8
CATSTLSGRSSYNEQFF	TRBJ2-1	TRBV15
CASSLSHLAGGYNEQFF	TRBJ2-1	TRBV7-2
CASSLLLAGVTDTQYF	TRBJ2-3	TRBV7-2
CASSLRGDGINEKLFF	TRBJ1-4	TRBV5-1
CASSLGLMQGSETQYF	TRBJ2-5	TRBV5-1
CASSDGTSGNADTQYF	TRBJ2-3	TRBV3-1
CASSLDRQDEQFF	TRBJ2-1	TRBV11-3
CSAKDRGPNIQYF	TRBJ2-4	TRBV20-1
CASSDKGEATEAFF	TRBJ1-1	TRBV6-1
CATSRQTGTSGRGEQFF	TRBJ2-1	TRBV15
CATSSNPAGAHEQFF	TRBJ2-1	TRBV15
CSARPRDRANEQFF	TRBJ2-1	TRBV20-1
CSVEGLARGRQETQYF	TRBJ2-5	TRBV29-1
CSGTTDLYEQYF	TRBJ2-7	TRBV29-1
CASSFPHQPQHF	TRBJ1-5	TRBV12-3/TRBV12-4
CASSQHEPSEAFF	TRBJ1-1	TRBV5-1
CATSDFSTNLHNEQFF	TRBJ2-1	TRBV24-1
CASSPRTSVGLEQYF	TRBJ2-7	TRBV3-1
CASSLEGREQFF	TRBJ2-1	TRBV11-3
CACIQTLFYTEAFF	TRBJ1-1	TRBV2
CASSPGTTDTQYF	TRBJ2-3	TRBV3-1
CASRAGSRSGANVLTF	TRBJ2-6	TRBV6-2/TRBV6-3
CAINPGQQNTEAFF	TRBJ1-1	TRBV10-3
CASNGQGAEEFF	TRBJ2-1	TRBV6-1
CASSGQKLQETQYF	TRBJ2-5	TRBV6-1
CASTQVRGRLADTQYF	TRBJ2-3	TRBV3-1
CASSPQGRVSEQYF	TRBJ2-7	TRBV7-9
CASSPGGGEKLFF	TRBJ1-4	TRBV27
CASTSGSQAFF	TRBJ1-1	TRBV19
CATSDSGRTTEAFF	TRBJ1-1	TRBV24-1
CASSLSPTQTGGDGYTF	TRBJ1-2	TRBV7-3
CASSPTSGLSTDTQYF	TRBJ2-3	TRBV18